This entry lists 17 T cell receptor beta chains sequenced from one sample in a study of regulatory T cells in long-lasting Graves disease. Indicated time point: newly diagnosed GD, antithyroid drugs for less than 3 months. RNA isolated from PBMCs was used to make the TCR library. Both iRepertoire HTBI primers and Arm-PCR of CDR3 regions were used to build the TCR beta libraries. TCRdb passed the multiplex PCR reads through MiXCR, listing each CDR3 protein once. Here the sample spans 400,000 to 450,000 distinct CDR3 sequences, under 15% being singletons. The same data also contributed to another study, on T cells in Graves' hyperthyroidism and ophthalmopathy.

This material consisted of peripheral blood mononuclear cells (PBMCs), taken at new diagnosis, from a patient treated with antithyroid drugs. These receptors all stem from a woman in her twenties or thirties with Graves disease.

In the case of this clonotype: A much larger clone differs from this one at a single base, so this may be a read error. V gene TRBV7-6 combines with J gene TRBJ2-7; TRBD2 might be the D (5 bases). Looked up from germline, CDR1 is SGHVS and CDR2 is FNYEAQ. CDR3 length equals 16 residues. The CDR3 coding sequence is TGTGCCAGCGGCTTAGTCCCTGCGAGTAGCGCGGAAGAGCAGTACTTC. This encodes CASGLVPASSAEEQYF. The full variable domain, rest sourced from reference TRBV7-6 and TRBJ2-7, is GAGVSQSPRYKVTKRGQDVALRCDPISGHVSLYWYRQALGQGPEFLTYFNYEAQQDKSGLPNDRFSAERPEGSISTLTIQRTEQRDSAMYRCASGLVPASSAEEQYFGPGTRLTVT.

The V gene is TRBV7-8, the J gene TRBJ1-4; possible D gene TRBD1, 5 bases. V lost 1 base and J lost 13, with 13 bases in between. Germline loops: CDR1 SGHVS, CDR2 FQNEAQ. The CDR3 length is 13 residues. The CDR3 DNA reads TGTGCCAGCAGCTTAGGGGCCTTCCAGGGACTGTTTTTT. Protein sequence: CASSLGAFQGLFF.

This clonotype was seen many times. This chain joins TRBV29-1 and TRBJ1-2, with D possibly TRBD1 on 6 matching bases. The CDR3 is 15 residues long. Between the trimmed V and J ends, which lost 7 bases and 1 base, there was a span of 19 bases. The germline V gene encodes CDR1 SQVTM and CDR2 ANQGSEA. The CDR3 DNA sequence: TGCAGCGGGCTAGCGCCAGAGGGGGGTAACTATGGCTACACCTTC. The encoded protein is CSGLAPEGGNYGYTF.

In this sample, this clonotype turned up many times. The junction does not match germline at one end; this may be a read error. V and J are TRBV28 and TRBJ1-5, with D unresolved. The CDR3 contains 12 residues. Germline loops: CDR1 MDHEN, CDR2 SYDVKM. CDR3: CASSLSGQPQHF. The CDR3 DNA follows: TGTGCCAGCAGCTTATCAGGACAGCCCCAGCATTTT.

This sequence joins TRBV9 and TRBJ2-1, with 7 positions matching TRBD2. J gave up 5 bases and V 0 bases, and 8 bases lay outside the gene matches. The CDR3 is 16 amino acids. Germline V gives CDR1 SGDLS, CDR2 YYNGEE. CDR3 sequence (DNA): TGTGCCAGCAGCGTAGACCCGGTTGGGGGGGACAATGAGCAGTTCTTC. This gives the protein CASSVDPVGGDNEQFF.

In its sample, this clonotype was seen many times. The J gene is TRBJ2-5, the V gene TRBV20-1; no reliable D call. Germline V gives CDR1 DFQATT, CDR2 SNEGSKA (reference sequence). V lost 3 bases and J 1 base, leaving 12 bases between the germline ends. The CDR3 is 14 residues long. CDR3 protein: CSARAWGTQETQYF. The CDR3, as DNA: TGCAGTGCTAGGGCCTGGGGAACCCAAGAGACCCAGTACTTC.

This clonotype was recorded many times. V gene TRBV20-1 combines with J gene TRBJ2-5; D ambiguous. V lost 6 bases to trimming and J lost 5 bases, with 10 bases between them. Germline values: CDR1 DFQATT, CDR2 SNEGSKA (reference sequence). The CDR3 sequence is 11 residues long. The CDR3 spells CSARLVETQYF. The DNA for the CDR3 is TGCAGTGCCCGGCTGGTTGAGACCCAGTACTTC.

This clonotype has a count of ten or more. The chain is built from TRBV30 and TRBJ2-5; D may be TRBD2 (6 bases). Trimming stripped 2 bases from V and 2 bases from J, with 12 bases between. CDR1 and CDR2 from the germline V gene are GTSNPN and SVGIG (reference sequence). This CDR3 contains 14 residues. The CDR3, as DNA: TGTGCCTGGAGTTTAGAGGAGGGACAAGAGACCCAGTACTTC. Protein sequence: CAWSLEEGQETQYF.

With respect to this clonotype: A much bigger clone sits one base away, suggesting this may be a read error. The rearrangement uses TRBV13 and TRBJ2-7; 14 nucleotides agree with TRBD2. The V and J ends lost 4 bases and 11 bases, in that order; junction bases with no gene match: 4. This CDR3 has 13 amino acids. Germline V gives CDR1 PRHDT, CDR2 FYEKMQ (reference sequence). The CDR3 coding sequence is TGTGCCAGCAGCTCGAGACTAGCGGGAGGGAAGTACTTC. The encoded protein is CASSSRLAGGKYF.

The chain combines TRBV6-2 or TRBV6-3 with TRBJ1-4; D is unclear. This CDR3 spans 12 amino acids. V lost 4 bases, J lost 0 bases, and 0 bases lay in between. Germline V lookup: CDR1 MNHEY, CDR2 SVGEGT. The CDR3, as DNA: TGTGCCAGCAGTTCAACTAATGAAAAACTGTTTTTT. Encoded protein: CASSSTNEKLFF.

This clonotype was counted ten times or more. The chain is built from TRBV11-3 and TRBJ2-1; 13 bases are a match to TRBD2. The V gene end was trimmed by 5 bases and the J gene end by 8 bases; junction bases not matched to a gene: 9. Germline V gene lookup returns CDR1 SGHNT and CDR2 YENEEA. The CDR3 totals 16 residues. The CDR3 sequence: CASSPRTSGRGHEQFF. In DNA, the CDR3 is TGTGCCAGCAGCCCTCGGACTAGCGGGAGAGGGCATGAGCAGTTCTTC.

This clonotype was counted many times. The CDR3 DNA sequence: TGTGCCAGCAGTTCAGAGACTAGCGGGAGAAATGAGCAGTTCTTC. Amino acid sequence: CASSSETSGRNEQFF. J is TRBJ2-1 and V is TRBV27; 12 positions match TRBD2. This CDR3 is built from 15 residues. V dropped 4 bases and J dropped 7; count of bases not matched to a gene: 5. CDR1 and CDR2 from the germline V gene are MNHEY and SMNVEV (reference sequence).

This clonotype was seen only a few times. The chain combines TRBV28 with TRBJ1-1; D unclear. Germline assignment: CDR1 MDHEN and CDR2 SYDVKM. Trimming left V 4 bases short and J 1 base short, with 10 bases between. The CDR3 extends over 14 amino acids. DNA for the CDR3: TGTGCCAGCAGTTATTGGGAGAAGAACACTGAAGCTTTCTTT. Amino acids: CASSYWEKNTEAFF. Complete variable domain (other parts from reference TRBV28 and TRBJ1-1): DVKVTQSSRYLVKRTGEKVFLECVQDMDHENMFWYRQDPGLGLRLIYFSYDVKMKEKGDIPEGYSVSREKKERFSLILESASTNQTSMYLCASSYWEKNTEAFFGQGTRLTVV.

This clonotype was recorded at least ten times. This chain links TRBV6-1 with TRBJ2-1; 12 bases are shared with TRBD2. Trimming removed 7 bases from V and 2 bases from J; junction bases left unmatched: 18. This CDR3 has 20 residues. Germline V gene lookup returns CDR1 MNHNS and CDR2 SASEGT. The CDR3 is CASNDPSTLGLAGTYNEQFF. The CDR3 DNA reads as TGTGCCAGCAATGACCCATCTACCTTAGGACTAGCGGGAACCTACAATGAGCAGTTCTTC.

This chain joins TRBV4-1 and TRBJ2-7, with 11 bases lining up with TRBD2. CDR3 length: 18 residues. V was clipped by 0 bases and J by 5 bases; unmatched bases: 12. The V gene's germline CDR1 is MGHRA and CDR2 YSYEKL. The CDR3 bases are TGCGCCAGCAGCCAAGAAAGCCTAGCGGGAGGAGAGTTTAACGAGCAGTACTTC. Its protein product is CASSQESLAGGEFNEQYF.

This clonotype was counted a few times. The chain is built from TRBV4-1 and TRBJ2-7; TRBD2 aligns across 8 bases. With 1 base clipped from V and 1 base from J, the junction kept 6 bases outside the gene matches. The CDR3 loop spans 16 amino acids. CDR1 and CDR2 from the germline V gene are MGHRA and YSYEKL. The CDR3 is CASSQGSSGGSYEQYF. CDR3 sequence (DNA): TGCGCCAGCAGCCAAGGATCCAGCGGGGGTTCCTACGAGCAGTACTTC.

This clonotype was counted many times. The chain recombines TRBV11-2 with TRBJ2-1, with D perhaps being TRBD1 or TRBD2 (5 bases each). The germline CDR1 and CDR2 sequences are SGHAT and FQNNGV. V dropped 8 bases and J dropped 7 bases, with 12 bases sitting between them. CDR3 length equals 12 residues. The CDR3 DNA sequence: TGTGCCAGCCGGGACGGGCGGAATGAGCAGTTCTTC. Protein product: CASRDGRNEQFF.